This T cell receptor (beta chain) was recovered during a study of OX40 agonist ivuxolimab in advanced cancers. Study as a whole: Every patient in dose escalation had hepatocellular carcinoma, melanoma, renal cell or head and neck cancer. General observations from the study: What antigens the expanded peripheral T cells recognized was never established. CD8+ T cells were the subset that, on average, had more expanded clones than CD4+.

TCRdb's copy holds only in-frame clones and misses some; the assay was immunoSEQ multiplex PCR. Of 70,000 to 90,000 clones in the sample, roughly 89% were seen once. With respect to this clone: Its antigen is unidentified.

This clonotype was sampled from an adult with an advanced solid tumor such as melanoma, head and neck, liver or kidney cancer. The input for sequencing was CD4+ or CD8+ T cells sorted from blood, taken in a trial of the OX40 agonist ivuxolimab.

The CDR3 DNA sequence: TGTGCCAGCAGCTTTGGTTGGGAGGGGGTATACGAGCAGTACTTC. Protein: CASSFGWEGVYEQYF. This chain joins TRBV7-2 and TRBJ2-7; D may be TRBD2 (7 bases). V was pared by 3 bases and J by 4 bases, with 16 bases between. Germline CDR1 reads SGHTA; CDR2 reads FQGNSA. The length of the CDR3 is 15 residues.